This T cell receptor beta chain originates from a study of blood T cell repertoires in COVID-19. Study at large: COVID-19 samples from acute and convalescent phases originated in the United States, Italy and Spain. Nucleic acid was either cDNA or gDNA, and it came from T cells, B-cell-depleted T cells, or PBMCs.

After removal of 0 bases from V and 6 bases from J, the junction contained 5 bases not matched to a gene. Per the germline V gene, CDR1 is SGHDT and CDR2 is YYEEEE. The CDR3 is made up of 15 amino acids. In the study's own analysis: For nucleated cells, counts were estimated from reference gene primer amplification. Clones were sequenced by immunoSEQ multiplex PCR, and TCRdb holds only the in-frame ones, with some missing. V and J calls and clone size are copied from that table; D and trimming were computed from the DNA. The table includes around 150,000 clones, roughly four fifths detected once. This clonotype was sampled from a man aged 55-75 years with active or convalescent COVID-19. Sequencing was performed on peripheral blood. This chain connects TRBV5-6 to TRBJ1-2, with 10 positions matching TRBD1. Here the CDR3 DNA reads TGTGCCAGCAGCTTGGGTGGGACAGGGGCCCATGGCTACACCTTC. The encoded protein is CASSLGGTGAHGYTF.